The T cell receptor beta chain described here comes from a study of cytomegalovirus exposure and HLA in healthy donors. Study-level results: Three chains tied to CMV proved CMV antigen-specific in vitro. Reportedly, TCR beta sequences accurately predicted HLA-A and HLA-B alleles in most subjects. Most TCR beta V segments were productive about 90% or about 30% of the time in an earlier analysis.

The PCR ran on 60 Vbeta and 13 Jbeta primers. Here immunoSEQ multiplex PCR was the method, and the copy in TCRdb shows in-frame clones only, minus some. The data show 120,000 or so clones, with more than 65% seen just once and 4% held by the top ten. V was pared by 5 bases and J by 2 bases, with 12 bases of the junction left unmatched. The CDR3 is 16 amino acids. Germline V gene data show CDR1 as GTSNPN and CDR2 as SVGIG (reference sequence). In the case of this clone: Its antigen is currently unknown.

This TCR came from a young man in good health and CMV-seropositive. The source material was PBMCs. The V call is TRBV30, the J call TRBJ2-3, with 8 nucleotides matching TRBD2. The CDR3 sequence is CAWSRGGPGNTDTQYF. In nucleotides, the CDR3 is TGTGCCTGGTCTCGCGGGGGGCCTGGGAACACAGATACGCAGTATTTT.